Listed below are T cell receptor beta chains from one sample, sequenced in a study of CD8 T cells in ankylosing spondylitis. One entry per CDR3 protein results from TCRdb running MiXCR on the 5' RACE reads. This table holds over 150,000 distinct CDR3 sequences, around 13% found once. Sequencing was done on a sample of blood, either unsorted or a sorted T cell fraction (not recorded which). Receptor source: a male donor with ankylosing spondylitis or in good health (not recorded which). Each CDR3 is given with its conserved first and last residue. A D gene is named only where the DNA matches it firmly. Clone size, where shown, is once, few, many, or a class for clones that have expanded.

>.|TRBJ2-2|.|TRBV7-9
CASSLLPAETGELFF
TGTGCCAGCAGCTTACTCCCAGCGGAGACCGGGGAGCTGTTTTTT
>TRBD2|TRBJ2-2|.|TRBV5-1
CASSLVLAGGGTGELFF
TGCGCCAGCAGCTTGGTACTAGCGGGAGGCGGCACCGGGGAGCTGTTTTTT
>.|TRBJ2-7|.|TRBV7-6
CASTLEMGIGGAYEQYF
TGTGCCAGCACCCTAGAAATGGGCATTGGAGGGGCCTACGAGCAGTACTTC
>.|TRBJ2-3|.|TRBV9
CASSPTDRPTQYF
TGTGCCAGCAGCCCTACCGACCGCCCTACGCAGTATTTT
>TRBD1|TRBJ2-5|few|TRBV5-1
CASSSGTGEEETQYF
TGCGCCAGCAGCTCCGGGACAGGGGAAGAAGAGACCCAGTACTTC
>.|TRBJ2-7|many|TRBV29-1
CSVLQAYEQYF
TGCAGCGTCCTACAGGCGTACGAGCAGTACTTC
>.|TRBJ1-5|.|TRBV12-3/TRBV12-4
CASSLTEYNQPQHF
TGTGCCAGCAGTTTGACAGAGTATAATCAGCCCCAGCATTTT
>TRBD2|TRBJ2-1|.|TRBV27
CASSLSGTSGFPYNEQFF
TGTGCCAGCAGTTTATCGGGGACTAGCGGGTTCCCCTACAATGAGCAGTTCTTC
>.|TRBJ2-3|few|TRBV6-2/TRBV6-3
CASSSSLVGPDTQYF
TGTGCCAGCAGTTCTTCACTAGTGGGCCCAGATACGCAGTATTTT
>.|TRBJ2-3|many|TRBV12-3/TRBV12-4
CATQDPQGRDTQYF
TGTGCCACCCAGGACCCACAGGGTAGGGATACGCAGTATTTT
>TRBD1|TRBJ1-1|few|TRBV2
CAGGAGGTFF
TGTGCCGGTGGGGCAGGGGGTACTTTCTTT
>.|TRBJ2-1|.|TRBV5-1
CASSLTGEDYNEQFF
TGCGCCAGCAGCCTCACAGGGGAGGACTACAATGAGCAGTTCTTC
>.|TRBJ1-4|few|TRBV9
CASSASGQGTNEKLFF
TGTGCCAGCAGCGCCTCTGGTCAGGGAACTAATGAAAAACTGTTTTTT
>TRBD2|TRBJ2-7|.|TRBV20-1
CSARDYGGSLYEQYF
TGCAGTGCTAGAGATTATGGCGGGAGCCTGTACGAGCAGTACTTC
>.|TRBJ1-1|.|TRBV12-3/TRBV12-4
CASSFPGVTEAFF
TGTGCCAGCAGCTTCCCCGGGGTTACTGAAGCTTTCTTT
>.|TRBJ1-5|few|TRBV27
CASSSGTAGNQPQHF
TGTGCCAGCAGTTCCGGGACGGCCGGCAATCAGCCCCAGCATTTT
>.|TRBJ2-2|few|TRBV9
CATTRGRNTGELFF
TGTGCCACCACCCGGGGCAGAAACACCGGGGAGCTGTTTTTT
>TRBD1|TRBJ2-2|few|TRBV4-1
CASRAGQGAGGELFF
TGCGCCAGCAGGGCAGGACAGGGGGCGGGCGGGGAGCTGTTTTTT
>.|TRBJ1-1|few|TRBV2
CASRGTFNTEAFF
TGTGCCTCTAGGGGGACATTTAACACTGAAGCTTTCTTT
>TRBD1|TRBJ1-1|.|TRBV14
CASSQEKDRRFEAFF
TGTGCCAGCAGCCAAGAGAAGGACAGGAGATTTGAAGCTTTCTTT
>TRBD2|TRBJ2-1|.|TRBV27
CASSLLRGGENEQFF
TGTGCCAGCAGTTTGTTGCGGGGGGGCGAAAATGAGCAGTTCTTC
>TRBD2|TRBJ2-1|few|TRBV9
CASTASGLEYNEQFF
TGTGCCAGCACAGCTAGCGGTCTTGAGTACAATGAGCAGTTCTTC
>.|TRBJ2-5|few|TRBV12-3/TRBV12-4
CASSYGRRSKETQYF
TGTGCCAGCAGTTACGGCCGTCGAAGTAAGGAGACCCAGTACTTC
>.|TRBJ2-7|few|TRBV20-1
CSARDSGTPEQYF
TGCAGTGCTAGAGATTCCGGGACACCCGAGCAGTACTTC
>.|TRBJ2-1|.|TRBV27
CASRVPLTDEQFF
TGTGCCAGCAGGGTCCCCCTCACGGATGAGCAGTTCTTC
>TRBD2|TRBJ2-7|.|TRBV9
CASSIGLAGREQYF
TGTGCCAGCAGCATTGGACTAGCGGGGCGCGAGCAGTACTTC
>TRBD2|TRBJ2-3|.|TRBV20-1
CSANPTSGAADTQYF
TGCAGTGCTAATCCGACTAGCGGGGCTGCAGATACGCAGTATTTT
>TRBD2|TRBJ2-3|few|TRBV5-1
CASSDGTSGRTDTQYF
TGCGCCAGCAGCGACGGGACTAGCGGACGCACAGATACGCAGTATTTT
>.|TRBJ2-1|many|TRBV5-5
CASSFEVYNEQFF
TGTGCCAGCAGCTTTGAGGTTTACAATGAGCAGTTCTTC
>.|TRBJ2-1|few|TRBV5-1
CASSLVGVSLLEEQFF
TGCGCCAGCAGCTTGGTGGGAGTATCACTATTGGAGGAGCAGTTCTTC
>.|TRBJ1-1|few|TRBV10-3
CAISEPGSGDTEAFF
TGTGCCATCAGTGAGCCCGGTTCAGGGGACACTGAAGCTTTCTTT
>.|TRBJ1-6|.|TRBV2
CASSSGVLYNSPLHF
TGTGCCAGCAGTTCAGGGGTGCTCTATAATTCACCCCTCCACTTT
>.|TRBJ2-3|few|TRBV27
CASSFVGGTDTQYF
TGTGCCAGCAGTTTCGTAGGGGGCACAGATACGCAGTATTTT
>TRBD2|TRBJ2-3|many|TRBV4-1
CASSQDDASGGLGPQYF
TGCGCCAGCAGCCAAGATGACGCTAGCGGGGGCTTGGGGCCGCAGTATTTT
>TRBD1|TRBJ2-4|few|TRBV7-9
CASSSWDRGNIQYF
TGTGCCAGCAGCTCCTGGGACAGGGGGAACATTCAGTACTTC
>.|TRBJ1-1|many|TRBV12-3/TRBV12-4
CASSFGENTEAFF
TGTGCCAGCAGTTTTGGGGAGAACACTGAAGCTTTCTTT
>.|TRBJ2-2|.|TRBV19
CASSPDTENTGELFF
TGTGCCAGTAGTCCTGACACAGAGAACACCGGGGAGCTGTTTTTT
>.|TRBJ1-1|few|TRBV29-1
CSVNREDTEAFF
TGCAGCGTTAACAGGGAGGACACTGAAGCTTTCTTT
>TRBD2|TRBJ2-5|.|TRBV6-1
CATLSSGVETQYF
TGTGCCACGCTCTCTAGCGGGGTAGAGACCCAGTACTTC
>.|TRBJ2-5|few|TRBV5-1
CASSLADPGETQYF
TGCGCCAGCAGCTTGGCGGACCCGGGAGAGACCCAGTACTTC
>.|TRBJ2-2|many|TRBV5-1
CASSPGDVESGELFF
TGCGCCAGCAGCCCGGGGGACGTAGAGTCCGGGGAGCTGTTTTTT
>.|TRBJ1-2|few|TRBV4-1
CASSQDGGYGYTF
TGCGCCAGCAGCCAAGATGGTGGTTATGGCTACACCTTC
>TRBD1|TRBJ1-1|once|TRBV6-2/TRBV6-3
CASSSATGALEAFF
TGTGCCAGCAGCTCAGCAACAGGGGCCCTTGAAGCTTTCTTT
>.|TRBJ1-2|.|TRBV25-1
CASSGVRNYGYTF
TGTGCCAGCAGTGGGGTCCGGAACTATGGCTACACCTTC
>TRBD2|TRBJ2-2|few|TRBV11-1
CASSLGLPSGGFGTGELFF
TGTGCCAGCAGCTTAGGGCTCCCTAGCGGGGGCTTCGGAACCGGGGAGCTGTTTTTT
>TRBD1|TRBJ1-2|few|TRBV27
CASRAGTGSNYGYTF
TGTGCCAGCAGGGCCGGGACAGGGAGTAACTATGGCTACACCTTC
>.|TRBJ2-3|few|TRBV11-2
CASGGVYTDTQYF
TGTGCCTCTGGGGGCGTCTACACAGATACGCAGTATTTT
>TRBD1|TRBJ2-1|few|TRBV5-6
CASSFGGQVNEQFF
TGTGCCAGCAGCTTCGGTGGACAGGTCAATGAGCAGTTCTTC
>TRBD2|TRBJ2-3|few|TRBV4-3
CASSQQASGGTDTQYF
TGCGCCAGCAGCCAACAGGCCAGCGGGGGCACAGATACGCAGTATTTT